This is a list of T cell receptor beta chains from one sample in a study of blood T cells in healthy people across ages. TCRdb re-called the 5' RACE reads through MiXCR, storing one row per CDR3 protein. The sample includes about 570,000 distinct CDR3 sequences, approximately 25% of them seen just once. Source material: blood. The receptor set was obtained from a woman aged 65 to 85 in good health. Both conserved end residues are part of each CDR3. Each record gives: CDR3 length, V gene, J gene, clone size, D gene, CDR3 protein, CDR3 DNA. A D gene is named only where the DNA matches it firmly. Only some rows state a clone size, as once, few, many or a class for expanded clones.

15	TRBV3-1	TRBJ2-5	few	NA	CASSRDSNPQETQYF	TGTGCCAGCAGCCGGGATTCGAACCCCCAAGAGACCCAGTACTTC
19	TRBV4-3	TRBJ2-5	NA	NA	CASSQDRLGRGGVRETQYF	TGCGCCAGCAGCCAAGATCGGTTGGGCAGGGGAGGAGTTCGAGAGACTCAGTACTTC
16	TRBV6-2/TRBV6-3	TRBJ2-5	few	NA	CASSYRPGDRQETQYF	TGTGCCAGCAGTTACCGTCCGGGGGACCGACAAGAGACCCAGTACTTC
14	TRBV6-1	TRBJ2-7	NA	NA	CASSDDAFPYEQYF	TGTGCCAGCAGCGACGACGCGTTCCCCTACGAGCAGTACTTC
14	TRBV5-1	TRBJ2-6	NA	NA	CASNHGSGANVLTF	TGCGCCAGCAATCATGGCTCTGGGGCCAACGTCCTGACTTTC
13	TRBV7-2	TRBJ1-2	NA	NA	CASSSFIPYGYTF	TGTGCCAGCAGCTCCTTTATACCCTATGGCTACACCTTC
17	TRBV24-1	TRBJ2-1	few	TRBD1	CATSDTSPGQGGTEQFF	TGTGCCACCAGTGATACTTCACCGGGACAGGGAGGTACTGAGCAGTTCTTC
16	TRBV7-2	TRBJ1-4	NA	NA	CASSLALGEPNEKLFF	TGTGCCAGCAGCTTAGCTCTAGGAGAACCGAATGAAAAACTGTTTTTT
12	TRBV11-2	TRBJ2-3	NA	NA	CASSSNADTQYF	TGTGCCAGCAGCTCCAACGCAGATACGCAGTATTTT
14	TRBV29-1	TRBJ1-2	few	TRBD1	CSVRQGSTNYGYTF	TGCAGCGTACGACAGGGATCCACTAACTATGGCTACACCTTC
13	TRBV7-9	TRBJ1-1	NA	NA	CASSFQADTEAFF	TGTGCCAGCAGCTTTCAGGCCGACACTGAAGCTTTCTTT
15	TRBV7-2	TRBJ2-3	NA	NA	CASSLQGGIADTQYF	TGTGCCAGCAGCTTACAGGGTGGAATCGCAGATACGCAGTATTTT
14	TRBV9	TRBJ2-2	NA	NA	CASSVAWITGELFF	TGTGCCAGCAGCGTAGCTTGGATTACCGGGGAGCTGTTTTTT
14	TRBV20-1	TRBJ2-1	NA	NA	CSARQDTGIWEQFF	TGCAGTGCTAGACAGGATACGGGTATATGGGAGCAGTTCTTC
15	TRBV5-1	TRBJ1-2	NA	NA	CASSLAATADEGYTF	TGCGCCAGCAGCTTGGCAGCGACAGCGGATGAAGGCTACACCTTC
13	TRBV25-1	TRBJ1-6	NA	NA	CASGRQESSPLHF	TGTGCTTCGGGACGTCAGGAGTCTTCACCCCTCCACTTT
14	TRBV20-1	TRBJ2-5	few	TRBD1	CSAPLTGGKETQYF	TGCAGTGCACCCCTGACAGGGGGCAAAGAGACCCAGTACTTC
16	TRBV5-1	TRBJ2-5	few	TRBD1	CASSLVVTGGQETQYF	TGCGCCAGCAGCTTGGTTGTGACAGGGGGCCAGGAGACCCAGTACTTC
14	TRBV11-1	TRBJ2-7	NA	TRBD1	CASSLQGATYEQYF	TGTGCCAGCAGCTTACAGGGGGCAACCTACGAGCAGTACTTC
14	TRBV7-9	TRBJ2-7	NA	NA	CASSLEVSSYEQYF	TGTGCCAGCAGCTTAGAGGTGAGCTCCTACGAGCAGTACTTC
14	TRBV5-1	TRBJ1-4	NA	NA	CASSLGNANEKLFF	TGCGCCAGCAGCCTAGGGAACGCCAATGAAAAACTGTTTTTT
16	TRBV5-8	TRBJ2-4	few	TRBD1	CANSVGQIWAKNIQYF	TGTGCCAACAGCGTGGGACAGATCTGGGCCAAAAACATTCAGTACTTC
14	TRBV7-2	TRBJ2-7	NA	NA	CASSPAWVDYEQYF	TGTGCCAGCAGCCCCGCATGGGTTGACTACGAGCAGTACTTC
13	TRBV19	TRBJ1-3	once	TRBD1	CASSDRERNTIYF	TGTGCCAGTTCGGACAGGGAGAGAAACACCATATATTTT
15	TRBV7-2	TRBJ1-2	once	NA	CASSLEVSALYGYTF	TGTGCCAGCAGCTTAGAGGTCTCGGCTCTCTATGGCTACACCTTC
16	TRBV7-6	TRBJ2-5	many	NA	CASSLVFGGRKETQYF	TGTGCCAGCAGCTTAGTATTTGGAGGCAGAAAAGAGACCCAGTACTTC
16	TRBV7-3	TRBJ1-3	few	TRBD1	CASSSTGQGSGNTIYF	TGTGCCAGCAGCTCGACAGGACAGGGCTCTGGAAACACCATATATTTT
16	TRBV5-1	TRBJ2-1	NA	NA	CASSLGGQASLNEQFF	TGCGCCAGCTCCCTTGGGGGTCAGGCGTCGTTGAATGAGCAGTTCTTC
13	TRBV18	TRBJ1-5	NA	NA	CASSPGSLAPQHF	TGTGCCAGCTCACCTGGCAGCCTAGCTCCCCAGCATTTT
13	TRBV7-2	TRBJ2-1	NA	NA	CASSLQSVNEQFF	TGTGCCAGCAGCTTGCAATCTGTCAATGAGCAGTTCTTC
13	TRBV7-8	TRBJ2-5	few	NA	CASSLAGGRTQYF	TGTGCCAGCAGCTTAGCGGGGGGCCGGACCCAGTACTTC
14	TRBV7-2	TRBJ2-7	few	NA	CASSLVPRGYEQYF	TGTGCCAGCAGCTTAGTTCCCAGGGGCTACGAGCAGTACTTC
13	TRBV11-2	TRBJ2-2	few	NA	CASRWEYTGELFF	TGTGCCAGCCGGTGGGAGTACACCGGGGAGCTGTTTTTT
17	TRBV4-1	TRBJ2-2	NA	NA	CASSPRMGGVNTGELFF	TGCGCCAGCAGCCCCCGGATGGGGGGCGTAAACACCGGGGAGCTGTTTTTT
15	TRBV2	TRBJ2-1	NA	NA	CASSAQTSSYNEQIF	TGTGCCAGCAGTGCACAGACGAGCTCCTACAATGAGCAGATCTTC
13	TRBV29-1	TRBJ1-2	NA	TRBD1	CSVDNRGGDGYTF	TGCAGCGTTGACAACAGGGGAGGCGATGGCTACACCTTC
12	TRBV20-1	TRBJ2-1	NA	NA	CSAANRLNEQFF	TGCAGTGCTGCTAACCGGCTCAATGAGCAGTTCTTC
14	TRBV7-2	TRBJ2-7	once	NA	CASSLIVGLREQYF	TGTGCCAGCAGCTTGATTGTGGGCCTACGGGAGCAGTACTTC
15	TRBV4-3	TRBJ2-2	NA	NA	CASSQDRRGPRELFF	TGCGCCAGCAGCCAAGATAGGCGGGGACCACGGGAGCTGTTTTTT
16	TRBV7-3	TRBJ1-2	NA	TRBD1	CASSSQPGQWAFGYTF	TGTGCCAGCAGCTCCCAACCGGGACAGTGGGCTTTTGGCTACACCTTC
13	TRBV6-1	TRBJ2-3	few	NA	CASSVGGRNTQYF	TGTGCCAGCAGTGTAGGGGGGCGGAATACGCAGTATTTT
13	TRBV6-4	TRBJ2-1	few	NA	CASSDYPYNEQFF	TGTGCCAGCAGTGACTATCCATACAATGAGCAGTTCTTC
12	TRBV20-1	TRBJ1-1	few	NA	CSASRGQTEAFF	TGCAGTGCTTCCCGTGGGCAAACTGAAGCTTTCTTT
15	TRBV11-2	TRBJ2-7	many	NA	CASSLGGGQTYEQYF	TGTGCCAGCAGCTTAGGTGGGGGCCAAACCTACGAGCAGTACTTC
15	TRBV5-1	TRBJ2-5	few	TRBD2	CASSRASGGGETQYF	TGCGCCAGCAGTAGAGCTAGCGGGGGAGGGGAGACCCAGTACTTC